These 10 T cell receptor beta chains were all obtained from the same sample, sequenced in a study of T-cell reconstitution after alpha-beta-depleted transplantation in children. Researchers prepared the TCRbeta library using unique molecular identifiers, the study reports. TCRdb itself ran the PCR reads through MiXCR, one entry per CDR3 protein. The sample has more than 550,000 distinct CDR3 sequences, about 10% seen once; the top ten hold less than 4.5%. The sequencing used PBMCs from the stem cell graft donor, collected from the stem cell graft. The receptor source for this set is a human donor who donated a stem cell graft to a child with acute myeloid leukemia.

This clonotype was picked up many times. This chain links TRBV10-3 with TRBJ2-1; D gene uncertain. CDR1 is ENHRY, CDR2 SYGVKD, per germline. The V and J ends lost 0 bases and 0 bases respectively, with 9 bases between them. The CDR3 runs to 16 residues. For the CDR3, the DNA is TGTGCCATCAGTGAGTCGGGGTGGAGCTCCTACAATGAGCAGTTCTTC. This sequence encodes CAISESGWSSYNEQFF.

In its sample, this clonotype was seen a few times. The chain recombines TRBV7-3 with TRBJ2-7; possible D gene TRBD2, 6 bases. CDR1 is SGHTA, CDR2 FQGTGA, per germline. Trimming took 5 bases from V and 5 from J, leaving 16 bases between them. The length of the CDR3 is 14 residues. The CDR3 loop reads CASSLRGGVHEQYF. As DNA, the CDR3 is TGTGCCAGCAGCCTACGTGGAGGGGTCCACGAGCAGTACTTC.

The chain uses TRBV20-1 and TRBJ2-7; 11 bases fit TRBD2. The CDR3 runs to 13 residues. Germline assignment: CDR1 DFQATT and CDR2 SNEGSKA (reference sequence). J lost 4 bases, V lost 5 bases, and 4 bases had no gene match. The CDR3, as DNA: TGCAGTGCTGAGACTAGCGGGGTTTACGAGCAGTACTTC. Its translation: CSAETSGVYEQYF.

V and J are TRBV7-2 and TRBJ2-7; D ambiguous. Trimming took off 7 bases at V and 1 base at J, with 14 bases between the two ends. CDR1 is SGHTA and CDR2 is FQGNSA in the germline V gene. This CDR3 contains 14 residues. The CDR3: CASTQGPHSYEQYF. CDR3 DNA: TGTGCCAGCACCCAAGGACCTCATTCCTACGAGCAGTACTTC.

This clonotype was observed many times. CDR3 amino acids: CASSQDTSRNHNEQFF. DNA of the CDR3: TGTGCCAGCAGCCAAGATACTAGCAGGAATCACAATGAGCAGTTCTTC. This chain uses TRBV3-1 with TRBJ2-1, with D possibly being TRBD2 (6 bases). Per germline, CDR1 LGHDT and CDR2 YNNKEL (reference sequence). V lost 0 bases and J 5 bases, leaving 14 bases between the germline ends. The CDR3 extends over 16 amino acids.

This clonotype came up a few times. This chain links TRBV15 with TRBJ2-1; D is unclear. The germline CDR1 and CDR2 sequences are LNHNV and YYDKDF (reference sequence). The CDR3 runs to 15 residues. Trimming removed 1 base from V and 6 bases from J, with 13 bases in between. The CDR3 coding sequence is TGTGCCACCAGCAGAGTCGGTAGTTCTGTCAATGAGCAGTTCTTC. It translates to CATSRVGSSVNEQFF.

This clonotype was seen a handful of times. V gene TRBV20-1 combines with J gene TRBJ1-5; 7 nucleotides match TRBD1. J gave up 2 bases and V 6 bases, and 10 bases lay outside the gene matches. Germline CDR1 DFQATT, CDR2 SNEGSKA (reference sequence). This CDR3 spans 15 amino acids. Here the CDR3 DNA reads TGCAGTGCCAACCTCGGGACAGATCGCAATCAGCCCCAGCATTTT. Translating gives CSANLGTDRNQPQHF.

This sequence joins TRBV11-1 and TRBJ2-2; 10 positions match TRBD2. V shed 4 bases and J 0 bases; nucleotides not matched to a gene: 8. The CDR3 length is 18 residues. Germline V gives CDR1 SGHAT, CDR2 FQDESV (reference sequence). The CDR3 sequence is CASSSTLAGEANTGELFF. As DNA, the CDR3 is TGTGCCAGCAGCTCCACTCTAGCGGGAGAAGCGAACACCGGGGAGCTGTTTTTT.

The table lists this clonotype with many counts. The V call is TRBV6-5, the J call TRBJ2-5, with D perhaps matching TRBD2 (6 bases). The CDR3 is 17 residues long. Between the trimmed V and J ends, which lost 0 bases and 2 bases, there was a span of 16 bases. CDR1 is MNHEY, CDR2 SVGAGI, per germline. The CDR3 sequence is CASSYSGRDSTQETQYF. CDR3 bases: TGTGCCAGCAGTTACTCGGGTAGGGACTCTACTCAAGAGACCCAGTACTTC.

The chain couples TRBV5-1 to TRBJ1-1, with 10 bases lining up with TRBD1. Germline trimming cut 4 bases from V and 0 bases from J; bases unmatched to any gene: 9. The germline V gene has CDR1 SGHRS and CDR2 YFSETQ. This CDR3 has 17 amino acids. Written as DNA, the CDR3 is TGCGCCAGCAGCCCGGGGGACAGGGGAACCATGAACACTGAAGCTTTCTTT. It is translated as CASSPGDRGTMNTEAFF.